These T cell receptor beta chains were read from a single sample in a study of blood T cell repertoires in COVID-19. Generated by immunoSEQ multiplex PCR, the TCRdb table keeps only in-frame clones and is missing some. The table includes about 100,000 clones, 80% to 95% detected once. Sequencing was performed on peripheral blood. These receptors all stem from a man aged 45-60 years with active COVID-19. Each CDR3 is given with its conserved first and last residue. D genes are given only for firm matches. Clone sizes are given selectively: once, few, many, or a class where the clone is expanded.

14	.	.	TRBV11-3	TRBJ1-1	TGTGCCAGCAGCTCCGGACACGGGAACACTGAAGCTTTCTTT	CASSSGHGNTEAFF
13	.	few	TRBV19	TRBJ1-1	TGTGCCAGTAGTATCCGTAGAGACACTGAAGCTTTCTTT	CASSIRRDTEAFF
13	.	.	TRBV9	TRBJ1-1	TGTGCCAGCGCCTTTACAGAAAACACTGAAGCTTTCTTT	CASAFTENTEAFF
14	.	.	TRBV5-1	TRBJ1-4	TGCGCCAGCAGCACAGGTTGGAGGGATGAAAAACTGTTTTTT	CASSTGWRDEKLFF
13	.	once	TRBV5-4	TRBJ1-2	TGTGCCAGCAGCTTCAACGGGGAATTAGGCTACACCTTC	CASSFNGELGYTF
12	.	.	TRBV28	TRBJ2-2	TGTGCCAGCAGTTTCGCGGTAAGGGAGCTGTTTTTT	CASSFAVRELFF
18	.	.	TRBV27	TRBJ1-6	TGTGCCAGCAGTTTAAGACCTGCTGACGGGTTCGTCAATTCACCCCTCCACTTT	CASSLRPADGFVNSPLHF
14	TRBD1	.	TRBV5-6	TRBJ2-7	TGTGCCAGCACCTCGCAGGGGGTTTCCTACGAGCAGTACTTC	CASTSQGVSYEQYF
16	TRBD2	.	TRBV28	TRBJ2-5	TGTGCCAGCAGCCGCTCGACTAGCGGGAGAGGGGAGACCCAGTACTTC	CASSRSTSGRGETQYF
15	.	.	TRBV11-2	TRBJ2-3	TGTGCCAGCAGCTATACTCGAGGTAGCACAGATACGCAGTATTTT	CASSYTRGSTDTQYF
14	TRBD1	.	TRBV10-3	TRBJ2-7	TGTGCCATCAGTGCGGACAGGGGCGTCTACGAGCAGTACTTC	CAISADRGVYEQYF
16	TRBD1	.	TRBV7-9	TRBJ2-7	TGTGCCAGCAGCTCCCCCGACAGGGGATTTCCCTACGAGCAGTACTTC	CASSSPDRGFPYEQYF
14	.	.	TRBV5-1	TRBJ2-7	TGCGCCAGCAGCTTAGAACTAGTTTCCCACGAGCAGTACTTC	CASSLELVSHEQYF
14	.	.	TRBV6-6	TRBJ1-1	TGTGCCAGCAGCTACAGTTTCGGGAACACTGAAGCTTTCTTT	CASSYSFGNTEAFF
18	.	.	TRBV5-1	TRBJ2-6	TGCGCCAGCAGCCAAGGACAGTCCCGAGGCTCTGGGGCCAACGTCCTGACTTTC	CASSQGQSRGSGANVLTF
19	TRBD2	.	TRBV7-9	TRBJ2-1	TGTGCCAGCAGCGCACAAACCGGTTTAGCGGGACGTTATGGAAATGAGCAGTTCTTC	CASSAQTGLAGRYGNEQFF
16	.	.	TRBV3-1/TRBV3-2	TRBJ1-3	TGTGCCAGCAGCCAAGGACAGTCGATCTCTGGAAACACCATATATTTT	CASSQGQSISGNTIYF
12	.	.	TRBV2	TRBJ2-1	TGTGCCAGCAGCCTCGGTAGGCGGGAGCAGTTCTTC	CASSLGRREQFF
14	TRBD1	.	TRBV28	TRBJ1-1	TGTGCCAGCCGCCGGGACAGAGGGAGCACTGAAGCTTTCTTT	CASRRDRGSTEAFF
19	TRBD2	.	TRBV4-1	TRBJ2-1	TGCGCCAGCAGCCAAGGACTAGCGGGAGGGATAGTAGTGAACAATGAGCAGTTCTTC	CASSQGLAGGIVVNNEQFF
19	TRBD2	.	TRBV7-8	TRBJ2-1	TGTGCCAGCAGCTTAGTTGGGACTAGCGGGAGTTCATTCCCCAATGAGCAGTTCTTC	CASSLVGTSGSSFPNEQFF
16	TRBD2	.	TRBV19	TRBJ2-1	TGTGCCAGTAGCGTCGGGACTAGCGGGAGGGCAAATGAGCAGTTCTTC	CASSVGTSGRANEQFF
16	TRBD1	.	TRBV6-1	TRBJ2-7	TGTGCCAGCAGTGCCCTGGACAGGGGGCGCGCCCACGAGCAGTACTTC	CASSALDRGRAHEQYF
16	.	.	TRBV28	TRBJ1-6	TGTGCCAGCAGTTTATACAGGCTTCCCCATAATTCACCCCTCCACTTT	CASSLYRLPHNSPLHF
15	.	.	TRBV6-5	TRBJ1-5	TGTGCCAGCAGCCGAGGTGTGGTAGGCAATCAGCCCCAGCATTTT	CASSRGVVGNQPQHF
15	TRBD1	.	TRBV6-6	TRBJ2-3	TGTGCCAGCAGCCCCGGGGACAGGGTATCAGATACGCAGTATTTT	CASSPGDRVSDTQYF
17	TRBD1	.	TRBV6-1	TRBJ1-5	TGTGCCAGCAGTGCACCGCCGGGACAGAATAGCAATCAGCCCCAGCATTTT	CASSAPPGQNSNQPQHF
18	.	.	TRBV28	TRBJ2-2	TGTGCCAGCAGCCCCGGTTGGGTAGCGGAATTGAACACCGGGGAGCTGTTTTTT	CASSPGWVAELNTGELFF
14	.	.	TRBV15	TRBJ2-7	TGTGCCACCAGCAGAGGCCGGACACTCTACGAGCAGTACTTC	CATSRGRTLYEQYF
14	.	.	TRBV11-2	TRBJ1-4	TGTGCCAGCAGACACCTTGCAACTAATGAAAAACTGTTTTTT	CASRHLATNEKLFF
15	.	.	TRBV7-6	TRBJ2-7	TGTGCCAGCAGCCCCACCGTGACTCCGCGCTACGAGCAGTACTTC	CASSPTVTPRYEQYF
15	.	.	TRBV9	TRBJ1-3	TGTGCCAGCAGCGTAGAGGGACAAACTGGAAACACCATATATTTT	CASSVEGQTGNTIYF
15	.	.	TRBV6-1	TRBJ2-3	TGTGCCAGCAGTGAAGCCACGGCGGGTTCAGATACGCAGTATTTT	CASSEATAGSDTQYF
16	TRBD1	.	TRBV28	TRBJ1-5	TGTGCCAGCAGCTTCCCAAAGACAGGGGTAGAGGTACCCCAGCATTTT	CASSFPKTGVEVPQHF
16	.	few	TRBV28	TRBJ1-6	TGTGCCAGCAGTGTGGACTGGAGCTCCTATAATTCACCCCTCCACTTT	CASSVDWSSYNSPLHF
15	.	.	TRBV10-3	TRBJ2-7	TGTGCCATCAGTGAGTCTTCCGGGAGACCAAAAGAGCAGTACTTC	CAISESSGRPKEQYF
15	.	.	TRBV7-3	TRBJ2-1	TGTGCCAGCAGCTTTTCCAAAGCAGGGTTCAATGAGCAGTTCTTC	CASSFSKAGFNEQFF